The 20 T cell receptor beta chains listed next were all sequenced from one sample in a study of cytomegalovirus exposure and HLA in healthy donors. PCR employed 60 Vbeta and 13 Jbeta primers. The table came from immunoSEQ multiplex PCR; TCRdb's copy has only in-frame clones and leaves some out. The sample contains around 110,000 clones, 65% to 90% of which appear only once. The specimen was PBMCs. These receptors came from a man aged 25 to 40 in good health and CMV-seronegative.

As regards this clone: The CDR3 ends on some other residue instead of the conserved phenylalanine or tryptophan, so this is likely a read error. The rearrangement links TRBV28 to TRBJ1-2, with TRBD1 matching over 8 bases. Germline V gene data show CDR1 as MDHEN and CDR2 as SYDVKM. The trim removed 8 bases at V and 0 bases at J, leaving 8 bases unmatched. The CDR3 spans 15 residues. CDR3 region: CASRDQGAPNYGYTL. In DNA, the CDR3 is TGTGCCAGCCGGGACCAGGGGGCTCCTAACTATGGCTACACCCTC.

CDR3 DNA: TGTGCCAGCAGCGTAGGCCTAAGCTCCTACGAGCAGTACTTC. Translating it yields CASSVGLSSYEQYF. This sequence joins TRBV9 and TRBJ2-5; D unresolved. The end of the DNA aligns better with TRBJ2-7, so the J call may be wrong. Germline-derived CDR1 and CDR2 are SGDLS and YYNGEE. The CDR3 length is 14 residues.

Concerning this clone: One end of the junction does not line up with germline, which may come from a read error. CDR3: CASSLAGGSTKNSQYF. CDR3 in DNA: TGTGCCAGCAGCTTGGCGGGGGGAAGTACCAAAAACAGTCAGTACTTC. V usage is TRBV5-6 and J usage is TRBJ2-4; TRBD2 matches at 7 bases. The CDR3 runs 16 residues. Germline V gives CDR1 SGHDT, CDR2 YYEEEE.

J is TRBJ2-5 and V is TRBV4-1; no clear D gene. Germline V gene sequence: CDR1 MGHRA, CDR2 YSYEKL. The CDR3 covers 13 residues. V lost 3 bases and J 1 base, leaving 6 bases between the germline ends. The CDR3 DNA follows: TGCGCCAGCAGCCAGCCGGGCCAAGAGACCCAGTACTTC. It codes for CASSQPGQETQYF.

As regards this clone: Its ends do not fully match the called genes, so a read error is possible. The chain recombines TRBV7-9 with TRBJ2-2; 7 nucleotides match TRBD2. CDR3 length equals 13 residues. In germline, CDR1 is SEHNR, CDR2 FQNEAQ (reference sequence). Here the CDR3 reads CVSSLAGFGELFF. In DNA, the CDR3 is TGTGTCAGCAGCTTAGCGGGCTTTGGGGAGCTGTTTTTT.

The chain couples TRBV25-1 to TRBJ1-5; D gene uncertain. V lost 2 bases to trimming and J lost 9 bases, with 11 bases between them. Per germline, CDR1 MGHDK and CDR2 SYGVNS. The CDR3 has 13 residues. The CDR3 loop is CASSENEEAPQHF. CDR3 DNA sequence: TGTGCCAGCAGTGAAAACGAGGAAGCGCCCCAGCATTTT.

V usage is TRBV30 and J usage is TRBJ2-1; perhaps TRBD2 as D (6 bases). Per the germline V gene, CDR1 is GTSNPN and CDR2 is SVGIG (reference sequence). The length of the CDR3 is 11 residues. CDR3 residues: CTSTRGNEQFF. CDR3 bases: TGTACCTCAACCCGGGGGAATGAGCAGTTCTTC.

The V call is TRBV19, the J call TRBJ1-6, with TRBD1 as a possible D gene (5 bases). The V end lost 4 bases, the J end lost 6 bases, and 13 bases lay between the germline ends. CDR1 LNHDA and CDR2 SQIVND come from the germline V gene (reference sequence). The CDR3 consists of 15 residues. The CDR3 region has the DNA TGTGCCAGTAGTACCGCGGGACTGACTAATTCACCCCTCCACTTT. Translation gives CASSTAGLTNSPLHF.

V gene TRBV2 combines with J gene TRBJ2-7; D call uncertain. The germline gives CDR1 SNHLY, CDR2 FYNNEI. The length of the CDR3 is 12 residues. Trimming removed 6 bases at V and 2 bases at J, with 8 bases between. The DNA for the CDR3 is TGTGCCAGCAGAGGAGAACCCTACGAGCAGTACTTC. Its translation is CASRGEPYEQYF. Variable domain in full (rest from reference TRBV2 and TRBJ2-7): EPEVTQTPSHQVTQMGQEVILRCVPISNHLYFYWYRQILGQKVEFLVSFYNNEISEKSEIFDDQFSVERPDGSNFTLKIRSTKLEDSAMYFCASRGEPYEQYFGPGTRLTVT.

The rearrangement joins TRBV27 to TRBJ2-3; 15 bases match TRBD2. J gave up 8 bases and V 2 bases, and 5 bases lay outside the gene matches. CDR3 length: 16 amino acids. Germline-derived CDR1 and CDR2 are MNHEY and SMNVEV (reference sequence). The CDR3 reads CASSLRGLAGGGTQYF. The DNA of the CDR3 is TGTGCCAGCAGTTTACGCGGACTAGCGGGGGGGGGTACGCAGTATTTT.

This clone was observed a handful of times. The rearrangement uses TRBV27 and TRBJ1-5; 8 bases fit TRBD1. Per germline, CDR1 MNHEY and CDR2 SMNVEV (reference sequence). With 4 bases clipped from V and 15 bases from J, the junction kept 17 bases outside the gene matches. This CDR3 has 15 residues. The CDR3 loop reads CASSSIGRGLPLTHF. The CDR3 nucleotides read TGTGCCAGCAGTTCCATCGGCAGGGGGCTCCCCCTCACGCATTTT.

V and J are TRBV4-1 and TRBJ1-2; tentative D call: TRBD1 (5 bases). Per germline, CDR1 MGHRA and CDR2 YSYEKL. The V and J ends lost 0 bases and 9 bases respectively, with 14 bases between them. The CDR3 has 14 residues. The CDR3 loop reads CASSQDGGPGRYTF. The CDR3 DNA is TGCGCCAGCAGCCAAGACGGGGGTCCCGGTCGCTACACCTTC.

The chain joins TRBV28 to TRBJ2-1; D possibly corresponds to TRBD2 (5 bases). The germline gives CDR1 MDHEN, CDR2 SYDVKM. CDR3 size: 16 residues. V lost 8 bases, J lost 0 bases, and 17 bases lay in between. In nucleotides, the CDR3 is TGTGCCAGCGGTATTCCGAGCGGCCTCTCCTACAATGAGCAGTTCTTC. It encodes CASGIPSGLSYNEQFF.

This clone has a handful of counts. This chain links TRBV25-1 with TRBJ2-6; 12 nucleotides align to TRBD1. Per the germline V gene, CDR1 is MGHDK and CDR2 is SYGVNS. J gave up 0 bases and V 8 bases, and 5 bases lay outside the gene matches. The CDR3 has 17 amino acids. The CDR3 reads CASLGQGADSGANVLTF. The CDR3 region has the DNA TGTGCCAGCCTGGGACAGGGGGCCGACTCTGGGGCCAACGTCCTGACTTTC.

The chain employs TRBV13 and TRBJ1-6, with TRBD1 matching over 7 bases. The CDR3 has 16 amino acids. The germline V gene encodes CDR1 PRHDT and CDR2 FYEKMQ (reference sequence). The V gene end was trimmed by 3 bases and the J gene end by 6 bases; junction bases not matched to a gene: 8. The CDR3 region has the DNA TGTGCCAGCAGCTTCACTCTCCGGGACAGTAATTCACCCCTCCACTTT. Translating it yields CASSFTLRDSNSPLHF.

The chain has TRBV6-5 and TRBJ1-6; 9 bases agree with TRBD1. In germline, CDR1 is MNHEY, CDR2 SVGAGI. J lost 14 bases, V lost 4 bases, and 12 bases had no gene match. The CDR3 covers 15 residues. The CDR3 sequence: CASSFTGTGRVTLHF. The CDR3 region has the DNA TGTGCCAGCAGTTTCACCGGGACAGGGAGGGTCACCCTCCACTTT.

This clone occurred once. The chain employs TRBV5-1 and TRBJ1-4; weak D call: TRBD1 (5 bases). The germline V gene encodes CDR1 SGHRS and CDR2 YFSETQ. This CDR3 is built from 15 residues. The V gene lost 7 bases and the J gene lost 8 bases, with 21 bases spanning the gap. DNA for the CDR3: TGCGCCAGCGGAAATCAGGGTTTAGTAGGCGAAAAACTGTTTTTT. As protein: CASGNQGLVGEKLFF. Full variable domain (remainder filled in from reference TRBV5-1 and TRBJ1-4): KAGVTQTPRYLIKTRGQQVTLSCSPISGHRSVSWYQQTPGQGLQFLFEYFSETQRNKGNFPGRFSGRQFSNSRSEMNVSTLELGDSALYLCASGNQGLVGEKLFFGSGTQLSVL.

V and J are TRBV27 and TRBJ2-3, with 7 positions matching TRBD1. The CDR3 loop spans 14 amino acids. V trimming: 6 bases; J trimming: 3 bases; junction bases outside the gene matches: 6. Germline V lookup: CDR1 MNHEY, CDR2 SMNVEV (reference sequence). This chain's CDR3 is CASRSTGFTDTQYF. In DNA, the CDR3 is TGTGCCAGCAGGTCGACAGGGTTTACAGATACGCAGTATTTT.

The chain carries TRBV19 and TRBJ2-5; D might be TRBD2 (5 bases). Per the germline V gene, CDR1 is LNHDA and CDR2 is SQIVND (reference sequence). This CDR3 is 13 amino acids long. V lost 5 bases and J 0 bases, leaving 7 bases between the germline ends. CDR3 region: CASSLAYQETQYF. The CDR3 nucleotides read TGTGCCAGTAGTCTAGCCTACCAAGAGACCCAGTACTTC.

Notes on this clone: At the DNA level, this CDR3 is encoded by other sequences in the same sample as well. The J gene is TRBJ1-3, the V gene TRBV18; 10 bases are a match to TRBD1. The junction had 4 bases not matched to a gene; V was cut back by 3 bases and J by 2 bases. The germline gives CDR1 KGHSH, CDR2 LQKENI. The CDR3 runs to 16 residues. CDR3 sequence: CASSPTGTGAGNTIYF. The CDR3 bases are TGTGCCAGCTCACCTACCGGGACAGGGGCTGGAAACACCATATATTTT.